Reported below is one T cell receptor (beta chain). Authors' processing steps: Reference gene primer amplification yielded estimated nucleated cell counts. This table comes from immunoSEQ multiplex PCR, and its TCRdb copy is limited to in-frame clones, with some not included. V, J and clone size reflect that table, while D and trimming were determined from the DNA. The sample holds about 200,000 clones, roughly 82% seen once. The data derive from a study of blood T cell repertoires in COVID-19. Turning to the study itself: Specimens from acute and convalescent COVID-19 originated in the United States, Italy and Spain.

The CDR3 runs 14 residues. CDR1 and CDR2 (germline): SGHKS, YYEKEE (reference sequence). J gave up 4 bases and V 2 bases, and 3 bases lay outside the gene matches. The chain combines TRBV5-5 with TRBJ2-3; TRBD1 agrees at 8 bases. The sequence derives from a woman aged 60-70 years with acute COVID-19. The sample taken for sequencing was PBMCs or T cells enriched from blood (not recorded which). This CDR3 is CASSFRDRSDTQYF. CDR3 coding DNA: TGTGCCAGCAGCTTTAGGGACAGGTCAGATACGCAGTATTTT.